A selection of T cell receptor beta chains follows, all from one sample in a study of naive and memory T cell subsets. MiXCR was run by TCRdb on the UMI-ligation and nested PCR reads, yielding one entry per CDR3 protein. This table holds 95,000 to 150,000 distinct CDR3 sequences, roughly 32% found once. The sample consisted of central memory CD4+ T cells from blood. The receptors were sampled from a human donor in good health. Each CDR3 is given with its conserved first and last residue. A D gene is named only where the DNA matches it firmly. Some rows mark clone size as missing; the rest say once, few, many or name a class of expanded clone.

size	J	D	V	CDR3	DNA
.	TRBJ1-5	TRBD1	TRBV3-1	CASSEGAGYYQPQHF	TGTGCCAGCAGCGAGGGGGCAGGATACTATCAGCCCCAGCATTTT
.	TRBJ2-7	TRBD2	TRBV7-8	CASIRSGRRDEQYF	TGTGCCAGCATCAGGAGCGGGAGGCGGGACGAGCAGTACTTC
.	TRBJ2-2	TRBD1	TRBV28	CATIRGPSTGELFF	TGTGCCACCATCAGGGGGCCTTCCACCGGGGAGCTGTTTTTT
.	TRBJ2-7	.	TRBV11-1	CASSLSSREQYF	TGTGCCAGCAGCTTATCGTCGCGGGAGCAGTACTTC
.	TRBJ2-3	TRBD2	TRBV5-1	CASSSPGLATQTSTDTQYF	TGCGCCAGCAGCTCACCGGGACTAGCAACTCAAACTAGCACAGATACGCAGTATTTT
.	TRBJ2-2	.	TRBV2	CASRPIGNTGELFF	TGTGCCAGCAGACCGATTGGCAACACCGGGGAGCTGTTTTTT
.	TRBJ2-1	.	TRBV6-2/TRBV6-3	CASSPHQNNEQFF	TGTGCCAGCAGCCCCCATCAAAACAATGAGCAGTTCTTC
.	TRBJ2-1	.	TRBV30	CAWSVNLHEQFF	TGTGCCTGGAGTGTAAACTTGCATGAGCAGTTCTTC
.	TRBJ2-1	.	TRBV30	CASPRGYNEQFF	TGTGCCTCCCCCCGGGGGTACAATGAGCAGTTCTTC
.	TRBJ2-7	TRBD1	TRBV5-1	CASSLTGQSPYEQYF	TGCGCCAGCAGCTTGACGGGACAGAGTCCCTACGAGCAGTACTTC
few	TRBJ2-2	TRBD2	TRBV12-3/TRBV12-4	CASSRGLATGELFF	TGTGCCAGCAGTCGGGGACTAGCTACCGGGGAGCTGTTTTTT
few	TRBJ2-5	.	TRBV7-9	CASSAGQTYQETQYF	TGTGCCAGCAGCGCGGGACAGACGTACCAAGAGACCCAGTACTTC
.	TRBJ2-7	.	TRBV6-6	CASSYLGRPTTYEQYF	TGTGCCAGCAGTTACTTGGGACGTCCAACCACCTACGAGCAGTACTTC
.	TRBJ2-7	.	TRBV11-2	CASSSGRLTYEQYF	TGTGCCAGCAGCTCGGGACGGTTGACCTACGAGCAGTACTTC
few	TRBJ2-1	TRBD1	TRBV10-3	CAIRAGGPSYNEQFF	TGTGCCATCAGAGCAGGGGGACCCTCCTACAATGAGCAGTTCTTC
.	TRBJ2-5	.	TRBV28	CASSPSGRGQWGETQYF	TGTGCCAGCAGTCCCTCGGGGCGCGGGCAGTGGGGAGAGACCCAGTACTTC
few	TRBJ2-1	.	TRBV20-1	CSALKDGSYEQFF	TGCAGTGCCCTGAAGGACGGATCTTATGAGCAGTTCTTC
.	TRBJ1-2	.	TRBV28	CASRLTGYGYTF	TGTGCCAGCAGGTTGACAGGCTATGGCTACACCTTC
.	TRBJ1-1	.	TRBV28	CASSLKWTEAFF	TGTGCCAGCAGTTTAAAGTGGACTGAAGCTTTCTTT
few	TRBJ2-7	.	TRBV28	CASRALSYEQYF	TGTGCCAGCAGGGCCCTCTCCTACGAGCAGTACTTC
few	TRBJ2-5	TRBD2	TRBV11-2	CASSQPPTGTSGETQYF	TGTGCCAGCAGCCAGCCACCGACCGGGACTAGCGGGGAGACCCAGTACTTC
few	TRBJ1-5	.	TRBV6-2/TRBV6-3	CASSLFKLNQPQHF	TGTGCCAGCAGTTTGTTCAAACTGAATCAGCCCCAGCATTTT
.	TRBJ1-5	.	TRBV18	CASSPVSNQPQHF	TGTGCCAGCTCACCAGTTAGCAATCAGCCCCAGCATTTT
.	TRBJ1-2	.	TRBV29-1	CSVERPNGYTF	TGCAGCGTTGAAAGGCCGAATGGCTACACCTTC
.	TRBJ2-5	.	TRBV10-3	CASGGGSETQYF	TGTGCCTCAGGGGGGGGCTCGGAGACCCAGTACTTC
.	TRBJ1-1	.	TRBV5-1	CASSLGGDMNTEAFF	TGCGCCAGCAGCTTGGGCGGTGACATGAACACTGAAGCTTTCTTT